Listed below are T cell receptor beta chains from one sample, sequenced in a study of PD-1 blockade in mismatch repair-deficient tumors. Method: immunoSEQ multiplex PCR; TCRdb's copy keeps in-frame clones and lacks some. This table has more than 40,000 clones, over 70% appearing once. This sample comprised peripheral blood, obtained approximately 20 weeks after starting pembrolizumab. These receptors were collected from an adult with mismatch repair-deficient cancer. CDR3s include the opening cysteine and the closing phenylalanine or tryptophan. The order of the fields is clone size, J gene, V gene, D gene, CDR3 protein, CDR3 DNA. A D gene is named only where the DNA matches it firmly. The size of a clone is reported for some rows only, either as once, few or many, or as a class for expanded clones.

clone size: NA
J gene: TRBJ1-5
V gene: TRBV19
D gene: NA
CDR3 protein: CASRPETYSNQPQHF
CDR3 DNA: TGTGCCAGTAGACCCGAAACTTATAGCAATCAGCCCCAGCATTTT

clone size: NA
J gene: TRBJ2-6
V gene: TRBV5-5
D gene: NA
CDR3 protein: CASSSPGPVSSGANVLTF
CDR3 DNA: TGTGCCAGCAGCTCCCCAGGCCCGGTCAGCTCTGGGGCCAACGTCCTGACTTTC

clone size: NA
J gene: TRBJ1-1
V gene: TRBV18
D gene: NA
CDR3 protein: CASSPQNTEAFF
CDR3 DNA: TGTGCCAGCTCACCACAGAACACTGAAGCTTTCTTT

clone size: NA
J gene: TRBJ2-1
V gene: TRBV30
D gene: TRBD2
CDR3 protein: CAWSASGAYNEQFF
CDR3 DNA: TGTGCCTGGAGTGCTAGCGGAGCCTACAATGAGCAGTTCTTC

clone size: NA
J gene: TRBJ1-3
V gene: TRBV5-1
D gene: NA
CDR3 protein: CASSLDQGGSGNTIYF
CDR3 DNA: TGCGCCAGCAGCTTGGACCAGGGAGGCTCTGGAAACACCATATATTTT

clone size: once
J gene: TRBJ2-3
V gene: TRBV18
D gene: TRBD2
CDR3 protein: CASSPVWTSGRFTDTQYF
CDR3 DNA: TGTGCCAGCTCACCAGTCTGGACTAGCGGGAGGTTCACAGATACGCAGTATTTT

clone size: NA
J gene: TRBJ2-1
V gene: TRBV5-4
D gene: TRBD1
CDR3 protein: CASSSGQGIEQFF
CDR3 DNA: TGTGCCAGCAGCTCAGGACAGGGTATTGAGCAGTTCTTC

clone size: NA
J gene: TRBJ2-3
V gene: TRBV5-6
D gene: TRBD2
CDR3 protein: CASSAGTKRSSDTQYF
CDR3 DNA: TGTGCCAGCAGCGCGGGGACTAAACGAAGTTCGGATACGCAGTATTTT

clone size: NA
J gene: TRBJ1-1
V gene: TRBV5-1
D gene: NA
CDR3 protein: CASSLATGIGATEAFF
CDR3 DNA: TGCGCCAGCAGCTTGGCAACAGGGATAGGGGCCACTGAAGCTTTCTTT

clone size: NA
J gene: TRBJ1-2
V gene: TRBV27
D gene: TRBD1
CDR3 protein: CASSLKPGQSYGYTF
CDR3 DNA: TGTGCCAGCAGTCTAAAACCGGGACAGAGCTATGGCTACACCTTC

clone size: once
J gene: TRBJ2-3
V gene: TRBV23-1
D gene: NA
CDR3 protein: CASTVERADTQYF
CDR3 DNA: TGCGCCAGCACTGTGGAGAGGGCAGATACGCAGTATTTT

clone size: NA
J gene: TRBJ1-2
V gene: TRBV5-1
D gene: TRBD1
CDR3 protein: CASRPPGQTYGYTF
CDR3 DNA: TGCGCCAGCAGACCTCCGGGACAGACTTATGGCTACACCTTC

clone size: NA
J gene: TRBJ2-7
V gene: TRBV19
D gene: TRBD2
CDR3 protein: CASSMSGPGLAREQYF
CDR3 DNA: TGTGCCAGTAGTATGAGTGGCCCGGGACTAGCGCGCGAGCAGTACTTC

clone size: few
J gene: TRBJ2-2
V gene: TRBV6-6
D gene: TRBD2
CDR3 protein: CATAGANTGELFF
CDR3 DNA: TGTGCCACAGCGGGAGCGAACACCGGGGAGCTGTTTTTT

clone size: NA
J gene: TRBJ1-1
V gene: TRBV5-1
D gene: TRBD1
CDR3 protein: CASSSGTGGTEAFF
CDR3 DNA: TGCGCCAGCAGCAGCGGGACAGGGGGCACTGAAGCTTTCTTT

clone size: NA
J gene: TRBJ1-1
V gene: TRBV7-2
D gene: TRBD1
CDR3 protein: CASRQTTGVTEAFF
CDR3 DNA: TGTGCCAGCAGACAAACAACAGGGGTTACTGAAGCTTTCTTT

clone size: NA
J gene: TRBJ2-3
V gene: TRBV5-1
D gene: NA
CDR3 protein: CASRWGPATDTQYF
CDR3 DNA: TGCGCCAGCAGATGGGGACCGGCCACAGATACGCAGTATTTT

clone size: NA
J gene: TRBJ2-3
V gene: TRBV11-3
D gene: NA
CDR3 protein: CASSLRGDRYTDTQYF
CDR3 DNA: TGTGCCAGCAGCCTCAGGGGAGACCGGTACACAGATACGCAGTATTTT

clone size: NA
J gene: TRBJ2-7
V gene: TRBV5-1
D gene: NA
CDR3 protein: CASSLQTGILFEQYF
CDR3 DNA: TGCGCCAGCAGCTTGCAGACCGGGATTCTATTCGAGCAGTACTTC

clone size: NA
J gene: TRBJ2-1
V gene: TRBV10-3
D gene: TRBD2
CDR3 protein: CATGLAGERYNEQFF
CDR3 DNA: TGTGCCACCGGACTAGCGGGAGAAAGGTACAATGAGCAGTTCTTC

clone size: NA
J gene: TRBJ1-3
V gene: TRBV7-2
D gene: NA
CDR3 protein: CASSLAGGSSGNTIYF
CDR3 DNA: TGTGCCAGCAGCTTAGCAGGCGGGAGCTCTGGAAACACCATATATTTT

clone size: NA
J gene: TRBJ1-5
V gene: TRBV5-6
D gene: NA
CDR3 protein: CASSLARGQPQHF
CDR3 DNA: TGTGCCAGCAGCTTGGCCCGGGGTCAGCCCCAGCATTTT

clone size: NA
J gene: TRBJ2-2
V gene: TRBV18
D gene: TRBD1
CDR3 protein: CASSPGQASNTGELFF
CDR3 DNA: TGTGCCAGCTCACCTGGACAGGCCTCGAACACCGGGGAGCTGTTTTTT

clone size: NA
J gene: TRBJ2-1
V gene: TRBV7-9
D gene: NA
CDR3 protein: CASSLPRSTSYNEQFF
CDR3 DNA: TGTGCCAGCAGCTTACCCCGCTCTACCTCCTACAATGAGCAGTTCTTC

clone size: NA
J gene: TRBJ2-1
V gene: TRBV9
D gene: NA
CDR3 protein: CASSVGHEQFF
CDR3 DNA: TGTGCCAGCAGCGTAGGTCATGAGCAGTTCTTC

clone size: NA
J gene: TRBJ2-7
V gene: TRBV11-1
D gene: TRBD2
CDR3 protein: CASSLGSGSFYEQYF
CDR3 DNA: TGTGCCAGCAGCCTCGGGAGCGGGAGTTTCTACGAGCAGTACTTC

clone size: few
J gene: TRBJ1-2
V gene: TRBV2
D gene: TRBD1
CDR3 protein: CASTGGGYGYTF
CDR3 DNA: TGTGCCAGCACAGGGGGCGGCTATGGCTACACCTTC

clone size: NA
J gene: TRBJ1-3
V gene: TRBV29-1
D gene: NA
CDR3 protein: CSVESDGNTIYF
CDR3 DNA: TGCAGCGTTGAGTCAGATGGAAACACCATATATTTT

clone size: NA
J gene: TRBJ2-7
V gene: TRBV18
D gene: TRBD1
CDR3 protein: CASSPGQGAYEQYF
CDR3 DNA: TGTGCCAGCTCACCAGGACAGGGGGCCTACGAGCAGTACTTC

clone size: NA
J gene: TRBJ2-2
V gene: TRBV7-2
D gene: TRBD2
CDR3 protein: CASSSGRGEYSNTGELFF
CDR3 DNA: TGTGCCAGCAGCTCTGGGAGGGGCGAATATTCGAACACCGGGGAGCTGTTTTTT

clone size: NA
J gene: TRBJ2-3
V gene: TRBV14
D gene: NA
CDR3 protein: CASSHPVTDTQYF
CDR3 DNA: TGTGCCAGCAGCCATCCTGTCACAGATACGCAGTATTTT

clone size: few
J gene: TRBJ2-1
V gene: TRBV14
D gene: NA
CDR3 protein: CASSRRGDEQFF
CDR3 DNA: TGTGCCAGCAGCCGGAGGGGAGATGAGCAGTTCTTC

clone size: NA
J gene: TRBJ1-5
V gene: TRBV15
D gene: NA
CDR3 protein: CATSREAGDQPQHF
CDR3 DNA: TGTGCCACCAGCAGAGAAGCGGGCGATCAGCCCCAGCATTTT

clone size: NA
J gene: TRBJ1-1
V gene: TRBV4-3
D gene: NA
CDR3 protein: CASSHWTALNTEAFF
CDR3 DNA: TGCGCCAGCAGCCATTGGACAGCCTTGAACACTGAAGCTTTCTTT

clone size: once
J gene: TRBJ2-3
V gene: TRBV4-1
D gene: TRBD2
CDR3 protein: CASSHGRLAGLPDTQYF
CDR3 DNA: TGCGCCAGCAGCCATGGACGACTAGCGGGATTACCAGATACGCAGTATTTT

clone size: NA
J gene: TRBJ2-7
V gene: TRBV7-2
D gene: TRBD1
CDR3 protein: CASSEDRGRYEQYF
CDR3 DNA: TGTGCCAGCAGCGAGGACAGGGGGCGGTACGAGCAGTACTTC

clone size: once
J gene: TRBJ2-7
V gene: TRBV18
D gene: NA
CDR3 protein: CASSPLGPYEQYF
CDR3 DNA: TGTGCCAGCTCACCATTAGGGCCTTACGAGCAGTACTTC

clone size: NA
J gene: TRBJ1-1
V gene: TRBV7-3
D gene: NA
CDR3 protein: CASSLTGGGGRNTEAFF
CDR3 DNA: TGTGCCAGCAGCTTAACGGGCGGGGGAGGTAGGAACACTGAAGCTTTCTTT

clone size: NA
J gene: TRBJ2-7
V gene: TRBV28
D gene: TRBD2
CDR3 protein: CASSLAGGAREQYF
CDR3 DNA: TGTGCCAGCAGTTTGGCGGGAGGGGCCCGCGAGCAGTACTTC

clone size: NA
J gene: TRBJ1-5
V gene: TRBV7-2
D gene: NA
CDR3 protein: CASSYLGRSDNQPQHF
CDR3 DNA: TGTGCCAGCAGCTACCTAGGACGGAGCGACAATCAGCCCCAGCATTTT

clone size: NA
J gene: TRBJ2-1
V gene: TRBV15
D gene: TRBD2
CDR3 protein: CATSSGGREGPSEQFF
CDR3 DNA: TGTGCCACCAGCAGCGGGGGGCGGGAGGGCCCGAGTGAGCAGTTCTTC

clone size: NA
J gene: TRBJ2-1
V gene: TRBV7-9
D gene: TRBD2
CDR3 protein: CASSDLGLATVHEQFF
CDR3 DNA: TGTGCCAGCAGCGATCTGGGACTAGCGACGGTTCATGAGCAGTTCTTC

clone size: NA
J gene: TRBJ2-1
V gene: TRBV20-1
D gene: NA
CDR3 protein: CSGMKGNEQFF
CDR3 DNA: TGCAGTGGGATGAAAGGCAATGAGCAGTTCTTC

clone size: NA
J gene: TRBJ1-2
V gene: TRBV29-1
D gene: TRBD1
CDR3 protein: CSAQVGQGVLRGYTF
CDR3 DNA: TGCAGCGCCCAGGTGGGACAGGGGGTTTTACGTGGCTACACCTTC

clone size: NA
J gene: TRBJ1-4
V gene: TRBV30
D gene: NA
CDR3 protein: CAWAGTSGGKLFF
CDR3 DNA: TGTGCCTGGGCGGGCACTTCGGGTGGAAAACTGTTTTTT

clone size: NA
J gene: TRBJ1-2
V gene: TRBV9
D gene: TRBD1
CDR3 protein: CASSDWDRGHYGYTF
CDR3 DNA: TGTGCCAGCAGCGATTGGGACAGGGGCCACTATGGCTACACCTTC

clone size: few
J gene: TRBJ2-2
V gene: TRBV7-9
D gene: NA
CDR3 protein: CASSKRGNTGELFF
CDR3 DNA: TGTGCCAGCAGCAAGCGAGGGAACACCGGGGAGCTGTTTTTT

clone size: NA
J gene: TRBJ1-5
V gene: TRBV9
D gene: NA
CDR3 protein: CASSVLQPQHF
CDR3 DNA: TGTGCCAGCAGCGTACTTCAGCCCCAGCATTTT

clone size: NA
J gene: TRBJ1-1
V gene: TRBV5-4
D gene: TRBD1
CDR3 protein: CASSMTGRAEAFF
CDR3 DNA: TGTGCCAGCAGCATGACAGGGCGGGCTGAAGCTTTCTTT

clone size: NA
J gene: TRBJ1-3
V gene: TRBV19
D gene: NA
CDR3 protein: CASSITDSGNTIYF
CDR3 DNA: TGTGCCAGTAGTATTACCGATTCTGGAAACACCATATATTTT